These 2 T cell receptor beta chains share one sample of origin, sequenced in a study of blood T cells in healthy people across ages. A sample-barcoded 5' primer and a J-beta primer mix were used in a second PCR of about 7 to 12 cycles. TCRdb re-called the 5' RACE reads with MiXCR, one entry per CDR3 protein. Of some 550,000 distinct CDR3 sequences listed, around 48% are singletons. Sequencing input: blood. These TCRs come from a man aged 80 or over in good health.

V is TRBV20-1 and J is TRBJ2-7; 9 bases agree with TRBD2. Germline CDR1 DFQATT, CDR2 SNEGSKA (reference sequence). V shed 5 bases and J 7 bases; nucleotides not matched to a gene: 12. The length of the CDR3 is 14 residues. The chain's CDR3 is CSAEAGVAGVEQYF. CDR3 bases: TGCAGTGCTGAGGCGGGGGTAGCGGGAGTTGAGCAGTACTTC.

CDR3 nucleotides: TGTGCCAGCCCAGTTCTGGGACATCAACAACCAACTAATGAAAAACTGTTTTTT. This sequence encodes CASPVLGHQQPTNEKLFF. The rearrangement uses TRBV6-2 or TRBV6-3 and TRBJ1-4; maybe TRBD1 (6 bases). This CDR3 spans 18 amino acids. V lost 8 bases, J lost 0 bases, and 22 bases lay in between. CDR1 and CDR2 (germline): MNHEY, SVGEGT.